This T cell receptor (beta chain) comes out of a study of CD8+ T cells in alopecia areata. Overall study results and limits: Shared TCR sequences were less clear between patients than in mice, possibly partly from HLA diversity. More clonal than normal scalp was lesional scalp, particularly alopecia totalis/universalis.

CDR3 size: 14 residues. The V end lost 1 base, the J end lost 5 bases, and 12 bases lay between the germline ends. Germline CDR1 SGHNT, CDR2 YYREEE (reference sequence). Sequencing templates came from extracted RNA that was reverse transcribed into cDNA. This table comes from immunoSEQ multiplex PCR, and its TCRdb copy is limited to in-frame clones, with some not included. The sample includes 85,000 to 110,000 clones, approximately 58% seen only once; the top ten take around 8.5%. Researchers picked out CD4+ and CD8+ T cells from PBMCs by sorting. This clone has only a few counts. As yet, its antigen is unknown.

The J gene is TRBJ2-5, the V gene TRBV5-4; D remains ambiguous. The receptor comes from a human donor in good health. Sequenced sample: CD4+ T cells sorted from blood. The DNA of the CDR3 is TGTGCCAGCAGCTTGTCTAGGGCGCGGGAGACCCAGTACTTC. Translating it yields CASSLSRARETQYF. Supplemented by reference TRBV5-4 and TRBJ2-5, the full variable domain reads ETGVTQSPTHLIKTRGQQVTLRCSSQSGHNTVSWYQQALGQGPQFIFQYYREEENGRGNFPPRFSGLQFPNYSSELNVNALELDDSALYLCASSLSRARETQYFGPGTRLLVL.